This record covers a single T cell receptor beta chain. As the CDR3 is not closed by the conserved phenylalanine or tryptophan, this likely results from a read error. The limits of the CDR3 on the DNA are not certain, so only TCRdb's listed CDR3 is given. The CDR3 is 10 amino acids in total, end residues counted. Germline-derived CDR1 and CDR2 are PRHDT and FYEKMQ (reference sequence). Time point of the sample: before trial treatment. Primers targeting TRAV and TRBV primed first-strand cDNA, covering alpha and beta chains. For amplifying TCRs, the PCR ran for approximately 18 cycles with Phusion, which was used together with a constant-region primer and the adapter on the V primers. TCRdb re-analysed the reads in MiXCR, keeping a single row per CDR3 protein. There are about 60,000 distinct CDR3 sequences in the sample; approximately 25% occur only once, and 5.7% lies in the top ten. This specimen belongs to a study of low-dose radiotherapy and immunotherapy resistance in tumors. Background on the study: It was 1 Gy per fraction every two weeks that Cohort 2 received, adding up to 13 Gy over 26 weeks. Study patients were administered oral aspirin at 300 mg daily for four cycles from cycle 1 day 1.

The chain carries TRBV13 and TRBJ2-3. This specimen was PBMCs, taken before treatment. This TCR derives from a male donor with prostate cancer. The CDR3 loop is CASSVNLCAR.